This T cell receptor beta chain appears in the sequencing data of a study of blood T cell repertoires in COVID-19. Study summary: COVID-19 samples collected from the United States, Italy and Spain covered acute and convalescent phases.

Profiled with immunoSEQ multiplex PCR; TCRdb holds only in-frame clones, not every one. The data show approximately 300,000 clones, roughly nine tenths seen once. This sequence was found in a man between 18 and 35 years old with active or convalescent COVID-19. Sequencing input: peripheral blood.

CDR3 region: CASSLVRFATEAFF. Written as DNA, the CDR3 is TGTGCCAGCAGCTTGGTCAGGTTCGCCACTGAAGCTTTCTTT. The chain couples TRBV5-5 to TRBJ1-1; D remains ambiguous. The CDR3 runs to 14 residues. The V end was cut by 0 bases, the J end by 4 bases, with 10 bases between. Germline V lookup: CDR1 SGHKS, CDR2 YYEKEE (reference sequence).